This T cell receptor (beta chain) was documented in a study of T-cell memory formation after mild COVID-19. Looking at the study overall: Largely, TCR clusters stayed within a single donor.

Via MiXCR, TCRdb re-called the 5' RACE reads, giving one row per CDR3 protein. There are 300,000 to 400,000 distinct CDR3 sequences in the sample; less than 20% occur only once, and about 22% lies in the top ten. The CDR3 loop spans 17 amino acids. J gave up 9 bases and V 6 bases, and 19 bases lay outside the gene matches. This clonotype was counted between two and nine times. Sample: PBMCs or a T cell subset sorted from them (not recorded which). V and J are TRBV12-3 or TRBV12-4 and TRBJ2-1, with 8 bases fitting TRBD2. The TCR was taken from a man aged 18 to 30 who had mild COVID-19 (a few samples of this study predate the infection). Cell type and time point are not known. The CDR3 nucleotides read TGTGCCAGCAGCAAGAGCTTAGCGGGGCCACACGAGGGTGAGCAGTTCTTC. Its protein is CASSKSLAGPHEGEQFF.